These 14 T cell receptor beta chains originate from one sample sequenced in a study of T cell responses to AZD1222 COVID-19 vaccine. Assay used: immunoSEQ multiplex PCR; TCRdb lists only in-frame clones, some missing. The data show roughly 120,000 clones, just over 85% seen once. The sequencing here drew on peripheral blood, taken on day 0 of MenACWY control vaccination. These receptors all come from an adult in good health.

This chain joins TRBV3-1 (or the pseudogene TRBV3-2) and TRBJ1-3; D call uncertain. The CDR3 loop spans 13 amino acids. CDR1 and CDR2 from the germline V gene are LGHDT and YNNKEL (reference sequence). V was trimmed by 1 base and J by 4 bases, leaving 5 bases between them. In DNA form, the CDR3 reads TGTGCCAGCAGCCAAGGCGGGGGAAACACCATATATTTT. This encodes CASSQGGGNTIYF.

The V and J genes are TRBV3-1 (or the pseudogene TRBV3-2) and TRBJ2-4, with no clear D. This CDR3 is built from 11 residues. Germline CDR1 is LGHDT and CDR2 is YNNKEL (reference sequence). V gave up 4 bases and J gave up 6 bases, with 4 bases separating them. The CDR3 here is CASSPGNIQYF. The CDR3 region has the DNA TGTGCCAGCAGCCCGGGAAACATTCAGTACTTC.

The chain joins TRBV7-9 to TRBJ1-5; the D gene is possibly TRBD1 (6 bases). The V end lost 5 bases, the J end lost 7 bases, and 12 bases lay between the germline ends. The CDR3 runs 13 residues. Germline V gene data show CDR1 as SEHNR and CDR2 as FQNEAQ (reference sequence). DNA of the CDR3: TGTGCCAGCAGCCCACAGGGTCCGCAGCCCCAGCATTTT. Translating it yields CASSPQGPQPQHF.

The V and J genes are TRBV6-5 and TRBJ2-3; D may correspond to TRBD1 or TRBD2 (5 bases each). The germline gives CDR1 MNHEY, CDR2 SVGAGI. The CDR3 contains 13 residues. V lost 4 bases, J lost 4 bases, and 9 bases lay in between. CDR3: CASSSLGADTQYF. The CDR3 DNA is TGTGCCAGCAGTTCCCTGGGGGCAGATACGCAGTATTTT.

J is TRBJ2-5 and V is TRBV28; TRBD2 matches at 8 bases. The CDR3 is 18 residues long. J lost 5 bases, V lost 5 bases, and 19 bases had no gene match. Germline V CDR1 and CDR2: MDHEN, SYDVKM. The CDR3 region has the DNA TGTGCCAGCAGTCCATATGACAATCGGGAGGGCCGAGGGGAGACCCAGTACTTC. Translated, it gives CASSPYDNREGRGETQYF. Combining the CDR3 with reference TRBV28 and TRBJ2-5 gives the whole variable domain DVKVTQSSRYLVKRTGEKVFLECVQDMDHENMFWYRQDPGLGLRLIYFSYDVKMKEKGDIPEGYSVSREKKERFSLILESASTNQTSMYLCASSPYDNREGRGETQYFGPGTRLLVL.

V gene TRBV18 combines with J gene TRBJ2-5; TRBD1 agrees at 7 bases. Germline assignment: CDR1 KGHSH and CDR2 LQKENI. CDR3 length: 13 residues. V gave up 6 bases and J gave up 5 bases; unmatched junction bases: 6. The CDR3 coding sequence is TGTGCCAGCTCGACAGGGTTAGGGGAGACCCAGTACTTC. This codes for CASSTGLGETQYF.

This chain uses TRBV6-5 with TRBJ2-1, with a tentative D call TRBD2 (5 bases). The CDR3 loop spans 14 amino acids. The germline V and J ends were trimmed by 8 bases and 9 bases, with 20 bases remaining between them. Germline V CDR1 and CDR2: MNHEY, SVGAGI. In nucleotides, the CDR3 is TGTGCCAGCTGGAAAGGGCTAGCATCCGCTGAGCAGTTCTTC. Translating gives CASWKGLASAEQFF.

The rearrangement links TRBV28 to TRBJ1-1; no reliable D call. The germline CDR1 and CDR2 sequences are MDHEN and SYDVKM. The V end lost 8 bases, the J end lost 10 bases, and 14 bases lay between the germline ends. This CDR3 is 11 amino acids long. CDR3 sequence (DNA): TGTGCCAGCTCGGAGAACCGCGGAGCTTTCTTT. Translated: CASSENRGAFF.

The chain's CDR3 is CASRPTTRGNEKLFF. CDR3 bases: TGTGCCAGCAGGCCTACTACCAGGGGTAATGAAAAACTGTTTTTT. The chain couples TRBV6-5 to TRBJ1-4, with D maybe TRBD1 (6 bases). Germline V gene data show CDR1 as MNHEY and CDR2 as SVGAGI. The germline V and J ends were trimmed by 6 bases and 4 bases, with 15 bases remaining between them. This CDR3 region has 15 residues.

This clone was counted once. The rearrangement joins TRBV19 to TRBJ2-5, with D perhaps given as TRBD1 or TRBD2 (5 bases each). The CDR3 runs 15 residues. Trimming stripped 4 bases from V and 4 bases from J, with 16 bases between. Germline V gene data show CDR1 as LNHDA and CDR2 as SQIVND (reference sequence). CDR3 amino acids: CASSRFPRGGETQYF. Here the CDR3 DNA reads TGTGCCAGTAGTAGATTCCCGAGGGGTGGAGAGACCCAGTACTTC.

The chain recombines TRBV29-1 with TRBJ1-2; maybe TRBD1 (6 bases). CDR3 length: 11 amino acids. V was clipped by 6 bases and J by 8 bases, with 13 bases between them. Germline V CDR1 and CDR2: SQVTM, ANQGSEA. The CDR3: CSVWGGYGYTF. CDR3 bases: TGCAGCGTGTGGGGGGGCTACGGCTACACCTTC. The full variable domain, completed using reference TRBV29-1 and TRBJ1-2, is SAVISQKPSRDICQRGTSLTIQCQVDSQVTMMFWYRQQPGQSLTLIATANQGSEATYESGFVIDKFPISRPNLTFSTLTVSNMSPEDSSIYLCSVWGGYGYTFGSGTRLTVV.

The chain has TRBV5-1 and TRBJ2-3; 7 positions agree with TRBD2. V was clipped by 0 bases and J by 3 bases; unmatched bases: 7. The CDR3 loop spans 16 amino acids. Germline V gives CDR1 SGHRS, CDR2 YFSETQ. The CDR3 here is CASSLAGAGPTDTQYF. CDR3 in DNA: TGCGCCAGCAGCTTGGCCGGAGCGGGGCCAACAGATACGCAGTATTTT.

The chain carries TRBV30 and TRBJ2-1; D tentatively fits TRBD1 or TRBD2 (5 bases each). There are 14 residues in the CDR3. Germline CDR1 reads GTSNPN; CDR2 reads SVGIG (reference sequence). V lost 2 bases and J lost 4, with 12 bases in between. The CDR3 bases are TGTGCCTGGAGTCTGGGGACGCAATACAATGAGCAGTTCTTC. Translating it yields CAWSLGTQYNEQFF.

This rearrangement joins TRBV5-1 to TRBJ1-5; the D gene is possibly TRBD1 (5 bases). V lost 2 bases, J lost 6 bases, and 9 bases lay in between. Germline V gene data show CDR1 as SGHRS and CDR2 as YFSETQ. There are 13 residues in the CDR3. CDR3 sequence: CASSFYGGQPQHF. CDR3 nucleotide sequence: TGCGCCAGCAGCTTTTACGGGGGTCAGCCCCAGCATTTT.